The clone carrying this T cell receptor (beta chain) was found a few times. This entry is derived from a study of T-cell reconstitution after alpha-beta-depleted transplantation in children. Preparation of the TCRbeta library involved a method that used unique molecular identifiers. TCRdb itself ran the PCR reads through MiXCR, one entry per CDR3 protein. The data contain approximately 350,000 distinct CDR3 sequences, more than 10% of them singletons. Germline lookup yields CDR1 MDHEN and CDR2 SYDVKM. V was pared by 5 bases and J by 0 bases, with 17 bases of the junction left unmatched. The CDR3 contains 20 residues.

The sample in question was PBMCs, obtained from the stem cell graft. The rearrangement links TRBV28 to TRBJ1-5; 9 positions agree with TRBD1. The TCR sequence derives from a human donor who donated a stem cell graft to a child with Fanconi anemia. DNA for the CDR3: TGTGCCAGCAGTCACCCAATTCTACAGGGGGCGCGGAATAGCAATCAGCCCCAGCATTTT. Residues: CASSHPILQGARNSNQPQHF.